This TCR beta chain stems from a study of cytomegalovirus exposure and HLA in healthy donors. Overall study findings and caveats: Roughly uniform sequencing depth across donors was assumed, possibly incorrectly.

Use of 60 Vbeta and 13 Jbeta primers characterized the PCR. The protocol was immunoSEQ multiplex PCR, while the TCRdb copy is restricted to in-frame clones and leaves out a portion. Counted here are around 99,000 clones, around 81% occurring once; the ten biggest clones make up less than 2.5%. The donors (healthy individuals) were bone marrow donors. CDR1 and CDR2 from the germline V gene are SGDLS and YYNGEE. The CDR3 consists of 16 residues. V lost 0 bases to trimming and J lost 4 bases, with 14 bases between them. With respect to this clone: Its antigen remains unknown.

Sequencing used PBMCs. The source is a woman in her twenties or thirties in good health and CMV-seronegative. The chain couples TRBV9 to TRBJ2-1, with D tentatively TRBD2 (5 bases). The CDR3 here is CASSVGVFTGYNEQFF. CDR3 sequence (DNA): TGTGCCAGCAGCGTAGGGGTTTTTACGGGGTACAATGAGCAGTTCTTC.